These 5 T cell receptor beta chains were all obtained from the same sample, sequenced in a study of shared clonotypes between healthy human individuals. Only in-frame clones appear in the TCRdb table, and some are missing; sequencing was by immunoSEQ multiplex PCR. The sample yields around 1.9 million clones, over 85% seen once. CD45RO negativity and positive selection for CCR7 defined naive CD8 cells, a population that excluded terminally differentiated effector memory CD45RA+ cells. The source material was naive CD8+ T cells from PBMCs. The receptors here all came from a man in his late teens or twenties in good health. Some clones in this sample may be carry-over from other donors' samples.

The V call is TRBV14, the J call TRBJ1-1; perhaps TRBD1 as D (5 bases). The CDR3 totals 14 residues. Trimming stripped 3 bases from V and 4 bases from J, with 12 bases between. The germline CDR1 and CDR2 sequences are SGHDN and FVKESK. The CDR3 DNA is TGTGCCAGCAGCCAGTATGGGGGGGGCACTGAAGCTTTCTTT. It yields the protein CASSQYGGGTEAFF. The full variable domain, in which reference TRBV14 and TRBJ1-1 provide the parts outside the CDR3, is EAGVTQFPSHSVIEKGQTVTLRCDPISGHDNLYWYRRVMGKEIKFLLHFVKESKQDESGMPNNRFLAERTGGTYSTLKVQPAELEDSGVYFCASSQYGGGTEAFFGQGTRLTVV.

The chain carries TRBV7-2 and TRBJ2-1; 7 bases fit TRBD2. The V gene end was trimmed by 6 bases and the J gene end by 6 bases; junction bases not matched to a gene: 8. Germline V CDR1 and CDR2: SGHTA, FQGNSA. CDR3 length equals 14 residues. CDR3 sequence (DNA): TGTGCCAGCAGAGAGCGGGGTAAGAGCAATGAGCAGTTCTTC. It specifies CASRERGKSNEQFF.

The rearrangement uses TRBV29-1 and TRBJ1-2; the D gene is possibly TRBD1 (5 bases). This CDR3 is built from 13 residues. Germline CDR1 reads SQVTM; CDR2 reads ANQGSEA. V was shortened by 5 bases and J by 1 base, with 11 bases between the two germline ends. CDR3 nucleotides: TGCAGCGTTCCGGACACTTTTAACTATGGCTACACCTTC. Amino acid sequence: CSVPDTFNYGYTF.

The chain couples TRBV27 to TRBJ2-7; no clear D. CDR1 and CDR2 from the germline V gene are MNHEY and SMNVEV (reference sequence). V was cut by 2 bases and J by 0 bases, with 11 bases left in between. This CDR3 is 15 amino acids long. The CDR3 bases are TGTGCCAGCAGTTTAGTCGGCCCGAGCTCCTACGAGCAGTACTTC. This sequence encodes CASSLVGPSSYEQYF.

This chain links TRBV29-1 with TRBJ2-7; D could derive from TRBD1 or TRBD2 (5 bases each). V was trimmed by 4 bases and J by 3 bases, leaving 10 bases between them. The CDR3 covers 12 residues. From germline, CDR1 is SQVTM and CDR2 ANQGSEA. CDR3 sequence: CSVGRGDYEQYF. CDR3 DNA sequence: TGCAGCGTTGGACGAGGGGACTACGAGCAGTACTTC.